This T cell receptor beta chain appears in the sequencing data of a study of CD8 T cells in ankylosing spondylitis (dated by TCRdb to about 2017). With respect to the entire study: To find TCR variants linked to disease, the study profiled T cell receptor beta repertoires in ankylosing spondylitis patients and healthy donors. The full study cohort was made up of under 30 ankylosing spondylitis patients and approximately 100 healthy donors. Peripheral blood was sampled, and synovial fluid was additionally collected from ankylosing spondylitis patients.

The reads were generated on an Illumina HiSeq 2500. TCR beta libraries were prepared by quantitative 5'-RACE with molecular barcodes. The paper's processing steps were these. A new computational method based on a probabilistic model of VDJ rearrangement was used to identify disease-linked TCR variants. TCRdb reran the public reads through fastp at Q25 and MiXCR, keeping productive beta chains. Identical CDR3 protein sequences are pooled into one entry, listed with their most common genes and DNA. TCRdb's processing, not the study's, gives the V and J calls here. This sample lists 750,000 to 850,000 distinct CDR3 sequences; around 11% were detected once. The ten largest clonotypes hold 0.51% of the sample. The germline V gene (reference sequence) supplies CDR1 SEHNR and CDR2 FQNEAQ. V loses 5 bases of germline sequence and J loses 8 bases, and the interval between the two ends is 15 bases. The CDR3 contains 13 residues, cysteine and phenylalanine counted. Only the CDR3 portion is preserved as DNA: 39 bases, with reading frame beginning at the first base.

General study outcomes and caveats: The disease-linked clones had a CD8+ phenotype and were found at relatively low frequencies in peripheral blood. Some motif variants were previously reported in synovial fluid and blood of reactive arthritis patients, suggesting common disease-initiation mechanisms. According to the report, matched synovial fluid samples from ankylosing spondylitis patients were significantly enriched for the disease-linked clones. A TCR beta motif made up of eight or nine highly homologous amino acid variants appeared to be characteristic of blood from ankylosing spondylitis patients.

With respect to this clonotype: What this receptor recognizes is not known. No much larger clone exists at a distance of one base, and base qualities are not known.

Specimen: blood, either unsorted or a sorted T cell fraction (not recorded which). The receptor comes from a male donor with ankylosing spondylitis. The receptor chain draws on TRBV7-9 and TRBJ1-2, with TRBD1 tentatively as D gene (5 bases match). The DNA sequence is TGTGCCAGCAGCCAACAGGCGGCAAGGGGCTACACCTTC. It encodes CASSQQAARGYTF. With all but the CDR3 taken from the reference TRBV7-9 and TRBJ1-2 genes, the full variable domain is: DTGVSQNPRHKITKRGQNVTFRCDPISEHNRLYWYRQTLGQGPEFLTYFQNEAQLEKSRLLSDRFSAERPKGSFSTLEIQRTEQGDSAMYLCASSQQAARGYTFGSGTRLTVV.